This T cell receptor (beta chain) was obtained from a study of cytomegalovirus exposure and HLA in healthy donors. Study in general: The use of the same platform for the roughly 130 validation repertoires and the 550 to 700 first-cohort repertoires was reported by a later analysis. Findings of the study overall: Many donors carried some public TCRs, although rarity characterized most TCR sequences. It was about 180 TCR beta chains that were listed as cytomegalovirus-associated.

This CDR3 is 16 amino acids long. Trimming stripped 1 base from V and 6 bases from J, with 18 bases between. Germline V lookup: CDR1 MNHEY, CDR2 SMNVEV (reference sequence). The donors were in the approximately 130-subject validation cohort, distinct from the approximately 700-subject first cohort. Clones were read by immunoSEQ multiplex PCR, and TCRdb kept only the in-frame ones, dropping some. Here the sample spans about 140,000 clones, 87% being singletons. To note about this clone: Its antigen is not identified.

The clonotype comes from a man between 18 and 29 years old in good health and CMV-seropositive. Sequenced: PBMCs. V usage is TRBV27 and J usage is TRBJ1-2; D is ambiguous. The CDR3: CASSLFFTGTRNGYTF. The CDR3 DNA reads TGTGCCAGCAGTTTATTCTTTACGGGAACAAGGAATGGCTACACCTTC.